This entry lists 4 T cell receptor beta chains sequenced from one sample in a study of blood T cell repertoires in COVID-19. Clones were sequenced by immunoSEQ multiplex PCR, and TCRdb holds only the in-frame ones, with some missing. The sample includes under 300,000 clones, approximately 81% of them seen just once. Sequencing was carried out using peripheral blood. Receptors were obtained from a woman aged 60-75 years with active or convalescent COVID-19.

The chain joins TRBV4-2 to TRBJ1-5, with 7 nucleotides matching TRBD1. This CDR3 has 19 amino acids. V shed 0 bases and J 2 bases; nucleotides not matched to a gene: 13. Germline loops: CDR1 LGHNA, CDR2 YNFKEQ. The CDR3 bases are TGTGCCAGCAGCCAAGAATCCTCTAGGGGGCGGTTCGGCAATCAGCCCCAGCATTTT. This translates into CASSQESSRGRFGNQPQHF.

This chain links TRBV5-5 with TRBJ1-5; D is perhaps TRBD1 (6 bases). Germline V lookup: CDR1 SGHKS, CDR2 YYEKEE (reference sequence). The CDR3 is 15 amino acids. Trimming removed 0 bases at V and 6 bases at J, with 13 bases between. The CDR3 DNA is TGTGCCAGCAGCTTGGTGTCAGGGGAGGGTCAGCCCCAGCATTTT. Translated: CASSLVSGEGQPQHF.

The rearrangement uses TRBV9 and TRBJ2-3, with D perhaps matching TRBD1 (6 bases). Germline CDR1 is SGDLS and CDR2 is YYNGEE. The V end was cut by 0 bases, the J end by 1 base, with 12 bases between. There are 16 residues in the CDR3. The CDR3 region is CASSVGWGPGTDTQYF. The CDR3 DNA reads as TGTGCCAGCAGCGTAGGATGGGGGCCGGGCACAGATACGCAGTATTTT.

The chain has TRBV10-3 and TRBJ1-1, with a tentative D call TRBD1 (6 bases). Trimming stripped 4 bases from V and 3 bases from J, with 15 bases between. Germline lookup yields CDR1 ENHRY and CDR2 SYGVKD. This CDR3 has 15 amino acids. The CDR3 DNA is TGTGCCATCAGTGCCTCACTACAGGGATACACTGAAGCTTTCTTT. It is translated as CAISASLQGYTEAFF.